These 17 T cell receptor beta chains came from one sample sequenced in a study of lymphopenia after photon versus proton radiotherapy. TCRdb's table, derived via immunoSEQ multiplex PCR, lists solely in-frame clones and lacks some. The table includes fewer than 35,000 clones, 80% to 90% detected once. Source: peripheral blood, taken from a patient treated with proton-based radiotherapy. The receptors derive from an older woman with pancreatic cancer. Some clones in this sample may be carry-over from other donors' samples.

The genes are TRBV18 and TRBJ2-7, with a tentative D call TRBD1 (6 bases). The germline V gene encodes CDR1 KGHSH and CDR2 LQKENI. The CDR3 sequence is 11 residues long. Trimming stripped 3 bases from V and 12 bases from J, with 12 bases between. CDR3: CASSPGQRRYF. CDR3 nucleotide sequence: TGTGCCAGCTCACCCGGACAGAGGCGGTACTTC. The whole variable domain, filled in from reference TRBV18 and TRBJ2-7, reads NAGVMQNPRHLVRRRGQEARLRCSPMKGHSHVYWYRQLPEEGLKFMVYLQKENIIDESGMPKERFSAEFPKEGPSILRIQQVVRGDSAAYFCASSPGQRRYFGPGTRLTVT.

V and J are TRBV9 and TRBJ2-7; 11 bases align to TRBD1. Germline CDR1 is SGDLS and CDR2 is YYNGEE. The V segment lost 1 base and the J segment 3 bases; nucleotides outside the gene matches: 6. This CDR3 comprises 16 residues. The DNA of the CDR3 is TGTGCCAGCAGCGTAAGCCCGGGACAGGGGGTCTACGAGCAGTACTTC. Residues: CASSVSPGQGVYEQYF.

In this sample, this clone turned up once. The gene calls are TRBV29-1 and TRBJ2-1; 9 positions agree with TRBD2. Germline CDR1 and CDR2: SQVTM and ANQGSEA. The junction had 8 bases not matched to a gene; V was cut back by 4 bases and J by 7 bases. This CDR3 is built from 14 residues. The CDR3: CSVGVSGSVNEQFF. The DNA of the CDR3 is TGCAGCGTTGGTGTTAGCGGGAGTGTAAATGAGCAGTTCTTC.

This clone was detected only a few times. The rearrangement uses TRBV7-9 and TRBJ1-1; D gene unclear. V was clipped by 5 bases and J by 3 bases, with 10 bases between them. The CDR3 length is 13 residues. Germline V gene sequence: CDR1 SEHNR, CDR2 FQNEAQ (reference sequence). In nucleotides, the CDR3 is TGTGCCAGCAGCCCCGGGTACTACACTGAAGCTTTCTTT. This sequence encodes CASSPGYYTEAFF.

The rearrangement joins TRBV7-2 to TRBJ2-3, with 9 bases identical to TRBD2. Germline trimming cut 2 bases from V and 2 bases from J; bases unmatched to any gene: 5. Looked up from germline, CDR1 is SGHTA and CDR2 is FQGNSA. CDR3 size: 16 residues. CDR3 coding DNA: TGTGCCAGCAGCTTACGAAGGACTAGCGACACAGATACGCAGTATTTT. Encoded protein: CASSLRRTSDTDTQYF.

This chain uses TRBV6-1 with TRBJ2-5; TRBD1 matches 11 bases. Trimming cost V 4 bases and J 2 bases; bases outside gene matches: 12. The V gene's germline CDR1 is MNHNS and CDR2 SASEGT. The CDR3 spans 18 residues. CDR3 sequence: CASSVVPVRDRGQETQYF. The CDR3 DNA sequence: TGTGCCAGCAGTGTTGTACCCGTCCGGGACAGGGGGCAAGAGACCCAGTACTTC.

The genes are TRBV28 and TRBJ2-7, with TRBD1 as a possible D gene (6 bases). CDR1 and CDR2 (germline): MDHEN, SYDVKM. Trimming removed 6 bases from V and 3 bases from J, with 12 bases in between. This CDR3 contains 13 residues. The chain's CDR3 is CASRIGQSYEQYF. The CDR3 DNA is TGTGCCAGCAGAATAGGACAGAGCTACGAGCAGTACTTC.

V gene TRBV11-2 combines with J gene TRBJ2-1; possibly TRBD2 for D (6 bases). The V end lost 5 bases, the J end lost 5 bases, and 16 bases lay between the germline ends. This CDR3 has 15 amino acids. Looked up from germline, CDR1 is SGHAT and CDR2 is FQNNGV. The CDR3 nucleotides read TGTGCCAGCAGCGCTGGGGGAGGAGGGAACAATGAGCAGTTCTTC. It yields the protein CASSAGGGGNNEQFF.

The chain couples TRBV11-2 to TRBJ2-1; 11 positions agree with TRBD2. The CDR3 consists of 16 residues. With V trimmed by 6 bases and J by 7 bases, 11 bases remained unmatched. Germline-derived CDR1 and CDR2 are SGHAT and FQNNGV. The CDR3 region has the DNA TGTGCCAGCAGTCAACGGATAGCGGGAGGGCGAAATGAGCAGTTCTTC. It yields the protein CASSQRIAGGRNEQFF.

The chain employs TRBV2 and TRBJ1-5; D is unresolved. The CDR3 is 15 residues long. CDR1 and CDR2 (germline): SNHLY, FYNNEI. V dropped 4 bases and J dropped 4 bases, with 14 bases sitting between them. CDR3 region: CASSGYRFQNQPQHF. In DNA form, the CDR3 reads TGTGCCAGCAGTGGTTACAGATTCCAGAATCAGCCCCAGCATTTT. Using reference TRBV2 and TRBJ1-5 for the parts outside the CDR3, the full variable domain is EPEVTQTPSHQVTQMGQEVILRCVPISNHLYFYWYRQILGQKVEFLVSFYNNEISEKSEIFDDQFSVERPDGSNFTLKIRSTKLEDSAMYFCASSGYRFQNQPQHFGDGTRLSIL.

This sequence joins TRBV20-1 and TRBJ2-5; 7 bases align to TRBD1. Looked up from germline, CDR1 is DFQATT and CDR2 is SNEGSKA (reference sequence). With V trimmed by 6 bases and J by 5 bases, 3 bases remained unmatched. CDR3 size: 11 residues. The CDR3 nucleotides are TGCAGTGCCCCCAGGGGGGAGACCCAGTACTTC. Translation: CSAPRGETQYF.

The V call is TRBV19, the J call TRBJ1-5; 7 bases fit TRBD1. This CDR3 contains 17 residues. V trimming: 3 bases; J trimming: 1 base; junction bases outside the gene matches: 9. CDR1 and CDR2 (germline): LNHDA, SQIVND (reference sequence). The chain's CDR3 is CASSIYLPQGSNQPQHF. CDR3 nucleotides: TGTGCCAGTAGTATCTACCTACCACAGGGGAGCAATCAGCCCCAGCATTTT.

This chain links TRBV7-2 with TRBJ1-3; 7 bases agree with TRBD1. After removal of 5 bases from V and 0 bases from J, the junction contained 10 bases not matched to a gene. Germline CDR1 reads SGHTA; CDR2 reads FQGNSA. There are 17 residues in the CDR3. The CDR3 loop reads CASSNTGQIYSGNTIYF. The CDR3 DNA follows: TGTGCCAGCAGCAACACGGGACAGATTTACTCTGGAAACACCATATATTTT.

The chain joins TRBV28 to TRBJ2-3; TRBD2 agrees at 10 bases. J was trimmed by 5 bases and V by 8 bases; bases with no gene match: 10. Germline V CDR1 and CDR2: MDHEN, SYDVKM. The CDR3 covers 15 residues. This CDR3 is CASALSGRGGDTQYF. The CDR3 DNA reads TGTGCCAGCGCTCTAAGCGGGAGGGGGGGAGATACGCAGTATTTT. The variable domain in full, with the rest retrieved from reference TRBV28 and TRBJ2-3, is DVKVTQSSRYLVKRTGEKVFLECVQDMDHENMFWYRQDPGLGLRLIYFSYDVKMKEKGDIPEGYSVSREKKERFSLILESASTNQTSMYLCASALSGRGGDTQYFGPGTRLTVL.

The chain couples TRBV5-6 to TRBJ1-1; D gene unclear. Between the trimmed V and J ends, which lost 4 bases and 6 bases, there was a span of 13 bases. Germline loops: CDR1 SGHDT, CDR2 YYEEEE. This CDR3 comprises 13 residues. The CDR3, as DNA: TGTGCCAGCAGCCGACGGAGGAGCGCTGAAGCTTTCTTT. It encodes CASSRRRSAEAFF.

The chain is built from TRBV7-9 and TRBJ1-1; D perhaps matches TRBD1 (5 bases). With 0 bases removed from V and 6 bases from J, the gap between germline ends came to 11 bases. Germline lookup yields CDR1 SEHNR and CDR2 FQNEAQ (reference sequence). There are 14 residues in the CDR3. The chain's CDR3 is CASSLATAHPEAFF. The CDR3 DNA reads as TGTGCCAGCAGCTTAGCGACAGCTCACCCTGAAGCTTTCTTT.

The gene calls are TRBV28 and TRBJ2-5, with 7 nucleotides matching TRBD2. There are 14 residues in the CDR3. V was pared by 4 bases and J by 4 bases, with 6 bases of the junction left unmatched. The germline V gene has CDR1 MDHEN and CDR2 SYDVKM. The CDR3 sequence: CASSSAGEVETQYF. CDR3 DNA sequence: TGTGCCAGCAGTTCTGCGGGAGAGGTAGAGACCCAGTACTTC. Using reference TRBV28 and TRBJ2-5 for the parts outside the CDR3, the full variable domain is DVKVTQSSRYLVKRTGEKVFLECVQDMDHENMFWYRQDPGLGLRLIYFSYDVKMKEKGDIPEGYSVSREKKERFSLILESASTNQTSMYLCASSSAGEVETQYFGPGTRLLVL.